The sequence of this T cell receptor (beta chain) was determined in a study of T cell changes during pregnancy in multiple sclerosis. Profiled with immunoSEQ multiplex PCR; TCRdb holds only in-frame clones, not every one. The data show some 47,000 clones, over 85% seen once. The V and J ends lost 1 base and 5 bases respectively, with 11 bases between them. The CDR3 has 13 residues. In germline, CDR1 is SQVTM, CDR2 ANQGSEA. J is TRBJ2-5 and V is TRBV29-1, with a weak D call TRBD2 (5 bases). The TCR was taken from a female donor with multiple sclerosis, enrolled in a pregnancy study. Here the sequenced sample was peripheral blood, taken in the first trimester of pregnancy. Here the CDR3 reads CSVEGGPGETQYF. CDR3 nucleotide sequence: TGCAGCGTTGAAGGAGGGCCCGGGGAGACCCAGTACTTC.